This is a list of T cell receptor beta chains from one sample in a study of T cells in Graves' hyperthyroidism and ophthalmopathy. TCRdb called the multiplex PCR reads again in MiXCR, with one record for every CDR3 protein. The sample has approximately 58,000 distinct CDR3 sequences, less than 50% seen once. The material sequenced was blood. Receptor source: a woman aged 25 to 39 with Graves' ophthalmopathy. CDR3s include the opening cysteine and the closing phenylalanine or tryptophan. A D gene is named only where the DNA matches it firmly. For some rows the clone size is stated as once, few or many, or as a class when expanded; others skip it.

d_gene,abundance,v_gene,j_gene,CDR3aa,CDR3nt
NA,many,TRBV6-5,TRBJ2-3,CASSYSAGLTDTQYF,TGTGCCAGCAGTTACTCGGCGGGACTCACAGATACGCAGTATTTT
TRBD1,many,TRBV6-5,TRBJ1-1,CASSYRQGETFF,TGTGCCAGCAGTTACAGACAGGGCGAGACTTTCTTT
TRBD1,NA,TRBV12-3/TRBV12-4,TRBJ2-2,CASRPGTANTGELFF,TGTGCCAGCCGACCCGGGACAGCTAACACCGGGGAGCTGTTTTTT
NA,NA,TRBV19,TRBJ2-7,CASSEQGYF,TGTGCCAGTAGTGAACAGGGCTACTTC
NA,many,TRBV10-1,TRBJ2-1,CASIRDPAGGEQFF,TGCGCCAGCATACGGGACCCCGCGGGTGGTGAGCAGTTCTTC
TRBD2,once,TRBV9,TRBJ2-7,CASSLAGGTYEQYF,TGTGCCAGCAGTCTAGCGGGAGGCACCTACGAGCAGTACTTC
TRBD1,once,TRBV14,TRBJ2-4,CASSQGRTGIKNIQYF,TGTGCCAGCAGCCAGGGGAGGACAGGGATCAAAAACATTCAATACTTC
TRBD2,NA,TRBV29-1,TRBJ2-7,CSVHSGGFYEQYF,TGCAGCGTGCATAGCGGGGGGTTCTACGAGCAGTACTTC
TRBD2,NA,TRBV20-1,TRBJ2-7,CSAQRDPLEQYF,TGCAGTGCCCAGCGGGACCCCTTGGAGCAGTACTTC
NA,NA,TRBV7-9,TRBJ1-2,CASSFDWAGDQVPNYGYTF,TGTGCCAGCAGCTTTGATTGGGCAGGAGATCAGGTACCTAACTATGGTTACACCTTC
NA,many,TRBV6-5,TRBJ2-6,CASRPPPGVSGANVLTF,TGTGCCAGCAGGCCTCCCCCCGGGGTTTCTGGGGCCAACGTCCTGACTTTC
NA,NA,TRBV4-3,TRBJ1-6,CASSQDAGGGSPLHF,TGCGCCAGCAGCCAAGATGCCGGGGGCGGGTCACCCCTCCACTTT
NA,NA,TRBV20-1,TRBJ1-4,CSASSEDEKLFF,TGCAGTGCTAGTTCCGAGGATGAAAAACTGTTCTTT
TRBD1,NA,TRBV5-4,TRBJ1-4,CASSLGAGGNEKLFF,TGTGCCAGCAGCTTGGGGGCAGGGGGAAATGAAAAACTGTTTTTT
TRBD2,many,TRBV4-1,TRBJ2-3,CASSQVALAGGPQDTQYF,TGCGCCAGCAGCCAAGTCGCCCTAGCGGGAGGGCCTCAAGATACGCAGTATTTT
NA,NA,TRBV10-1,TRBJ2-7,CASRRDGEQYF,TGCGCCAGCAGGCGGGATGGCGAGCAGTACTTC
TRBD2,many,TRBV20-1,TRBJ2-2,CSARELSREGLGELFF,TGCAGTGCTAGAGAACTCTCGCGGGAGGGCCTCGGGGAGCTGTTTTTT